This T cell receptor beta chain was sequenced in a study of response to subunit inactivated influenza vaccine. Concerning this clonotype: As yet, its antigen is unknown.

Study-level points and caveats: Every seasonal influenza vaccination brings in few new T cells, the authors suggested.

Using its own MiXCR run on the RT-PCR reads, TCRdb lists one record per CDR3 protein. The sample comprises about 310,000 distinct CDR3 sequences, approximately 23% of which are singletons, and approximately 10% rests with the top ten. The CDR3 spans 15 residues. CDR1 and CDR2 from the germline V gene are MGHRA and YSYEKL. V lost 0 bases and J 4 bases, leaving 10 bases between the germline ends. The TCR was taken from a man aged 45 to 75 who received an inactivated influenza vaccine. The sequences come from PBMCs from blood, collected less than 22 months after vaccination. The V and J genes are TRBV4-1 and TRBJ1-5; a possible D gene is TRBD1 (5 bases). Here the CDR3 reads CASSQERTQNQPQHF. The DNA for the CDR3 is TGCGCCAGCAGCCAAGAAAGGACACAAAATCAGCCCCAGCATTTT.